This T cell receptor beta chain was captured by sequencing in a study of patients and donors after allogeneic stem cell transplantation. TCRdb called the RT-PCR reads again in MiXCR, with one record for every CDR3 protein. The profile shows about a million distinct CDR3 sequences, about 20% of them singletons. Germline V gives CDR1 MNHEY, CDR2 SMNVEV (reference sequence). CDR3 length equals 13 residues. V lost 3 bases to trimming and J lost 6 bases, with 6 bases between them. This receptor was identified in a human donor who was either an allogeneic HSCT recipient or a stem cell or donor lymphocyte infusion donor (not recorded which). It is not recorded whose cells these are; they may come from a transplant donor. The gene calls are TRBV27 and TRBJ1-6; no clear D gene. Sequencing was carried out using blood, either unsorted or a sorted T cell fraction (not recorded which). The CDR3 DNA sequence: TGTGCCAGCAGTTTTGTGTCTAATTCACCCCTCCACTTT. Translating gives CASSFVSNSPLHF.